This T cell receptor (beta chain) came from a study of identifying expanded T cells in peripheral blood. Profiling relied on immunoSEQ multiplex PCR, and the TCRdb table lists in-frame clones only, not all of them. The sample carries about 90,000 clones, over 75% recorded once. This clonotype originated in a person between 18 and 75 years old in good health. The sequenced sample consisted of blood.

CDR3 DNA sequence: TGTGCCAGTAGTATGACGGGGGAAACTGAAGCTTTCTTT. Translating gives CASSMTGETEAFF. V is TRBV19 and J is TRBJ1-1; a possible D gene is TRBD1 (5 bases). Germline V gene lookup returns CDR1 LNHDA and CDR2 SQIVND (reference sequence). The germline V and J ends were trimmed by 3 bases and 5 bases, with 10 bases remaining between them. The CDR3 length is 13 residues.